Shown below are 23 T cell receptor beta chains from a single sample sequenced in a study of T cell changes during pregnancy in multiple sclerosis. Sequencing was performed with immunoSEQ multiplex PCR; in TCRdb, only in-frame clones are kept and a portion is missing. The data contain approximately 69,000 clones, approximately 94% of them singletons. The specimen comprised peripheral blood, sampled in the third trimester of pregnancy. The receptors stem from a female donor with multiple sclerosis, enrolled in a pregnancy study.

This chain joins TRBV9 and TRBJ2-7, with D tentatively TRBD1 (6 bases). The germline V gene has CDR1 SGDLS and CDR2 YYNGEE. The CDR3 has 14 residues. The V end was cut by 0 bases, the J end by 3 bases, with 10 bases between. In nucleotides, the CDR3 is TGTGCCAGCAGCGTAGCAGGGGTGGGCTACGAGCAGTACTTC. Amino acid sequence: CASSVAGVGYEQYF. Full variable domain (rest looked up from reference TRBV9 and TRBJ2-7): DSGVTQTPKHLITATGQRVTLRCSPRSGDLSVYWYQQSLDQGLQFLIQYYNGEERAKGNILERFSAQQFPDLHSELNLSSLELGDSALYFCASSVAGVGYEQYFGPGTRLTVT.

The gene calls are TRBV5-1 and TRBJ1-3; no definite D call. Germline values: CDR1 SGHRS, CDR2 YFSETQ. The V end was cut by 0 bases, the J end by 4 bases, with 5 bases between. The CDR3 loop spans 13 amino acids. The CDR3 region has the DNA TGCGCCAGCAGCTTGGGGCTGGGAAACACCATATATTTT. Protein sequence: CASSLGLGNTIYF.

The chain employs TRBV9 and TRBJ2-2; D might be TRBD1 (5 bases). Trimming removed 0 bases at V and 5 bases at J, with 11 bases between. The CDR3 covers 15 residues. Looked up from germline, CDR1 is SGDLS and CDR2 is YYNGEE. As DNA, the CDR3 is TGTGCCAGCAGCGTAGGACAGATTAGTACCGGGGAGCTGTTTTTT. Translation gives CASSVGQISTGELFF.

This clone was found once. The V gene is TRBV4-1, the J gene TRBJ1-1, with TRBD1 matching 10 bases. Germline values: CDR1 MGHRA, CDR2 YSYEKL. With 4 bases clipped from V and 1 base from J, the junction kept 12 bases outside the gene matches. The CDR3 runs 18 residues. The CDR3 nucleotides read TGCGCCAGCAGCCTTGTAACCGGGACAGGGGACCGGAACACTGAAGCTTTCTTT. It yields the protein CASSLVTGTGDRNTEAFF.

A remark on this clone: Mismatch with germline at one junction end may stem from a read error. The J gene is TRBJ2-3, the V gene TRBV7-9, with TRBD2 identical over 11 bases. Germline CDR1 is SEHNR and CDR2 is FQNEAQ (reference sequence). The CDR3 consists of 15 residues. The DNA of the CDR3 is TGTGCCAGCAGTCGACTAGCGGGGTATACAGGTACGCAGTATTTT. It encodes CASSRLAGYTGTQYF.

This chain uses TRBV5-1 with TRBJ2-1, with 9 bases matching TRBD2. Germline V gives CDR1 SGHRS, CDR2 YFSETQ. J was trimmed by 7 bases and V by 1 base; bases with no gene match: 9. This CDR3 comprises 16 residues. CDR3 in amino acids: CASSLRAGGGFNEQFF. As DNA, the CDR3 is TGCGCCAGCAGCTTGCGGGCGGGAGGGGGCTTTAATGAGCAGTTCTTC.

V gene TRBV5-6 combines with J gene TRBJ1-2, with D possibly TRBD1 on 6 matching bases. The V gene's germline CDR1 is SGHDT and CDR2 YYEEEE. The CDR3 is 14 residues long. V was pared by 5 bases and J by 8 bases, with 19 bases between. The CDR3 region is CASRYSGGAYGYTF. The CDR3 coding sequence is TGTGCCAGCAGATACAGTGGGGGGGCTTACGGCTACACCTTC.

The chain couples TRBV7-9 to TRBJ1-2; TRBD1 is a possible D gene (5 bases). CDR1 and CDR2 from the germline V gene are SEHNR and FQNEAQ (reference sequence). The CDR3 extends over 16 amino acids. Trimming left V 5 bases short and J 0 bases short, with 16 bases between. The CDR3 nucleotides are TGTGCCAGCAGCCCCTGGCCCGACAGCCCTAACTATGGCTACACCTTC. The encoded protein is CASSPWPDSPNYGYTF.

The gene calls are TRBV5-1 and TRBJ1-5; D is uncertain. The CDR3 runs 15 residues. Trimming cost V 2 bases and J 4 bases, with 13 bases left between them. CDR1 SGHRS and CDR2 YFSETQ come from the germline V gene. The CDR3: CASSFGTAENQPQHF. The CDR3, as DNA: TGCGCCAGCAGCTTTGGAACAGCGGAGAATCAGCCCCAGCATTTT. The full variable domain, completed using reference TRBV5-1 and TRBJ1-5, is KAGVTQTPRYLIKTRGQQVTLSCSPISGHRSVSWYQQTPGQGLQFLFEYFSETQRNKGNFPGRFSGRQFSNSRSEMNVSTLELGDSALYLCASSFGTAENQPQHFGDGTRLSIL.

The chain uses TRBV12-5 and TRBJ2-1; TRBD2 might be the D (5 bases). CDR1 and CDR2 from the germline V gene are LGHNT and FRNRAP. V shed 6 bases and J shed 8 bases, with 8 bases lying between them. The length of the CDR3 is 11 residues. The CDR3 sequence is CASGPGYEQFF. The CDR3 nucleotides are TGTGCTAGTGGCCCGGGGTATGAGCAGTTCTTC. The variable domain in full, with the rest retrieved from reference TRBV12-5 and TRBJ2-1, is DARVTQTPRHKVTEMGQEVTMRCQPILGHNTVFWYRQTMMQGLELLAYFRNRAPLDDSGMPKDRFSAEMPDATLATLKIQPSEPRDSAVYFCASGPGYEQFFGPGTRLTVL.

The V gene is TRBV7-9, the J gene TRBJ1-3, with D maybe TRBD1 (6 bases). The CDR3 loop spans 14 amino acids. Trimming took 7 bases from V and 2 from J, leaving 12 bases between them. The V gene's germline CDR1 is SEHNR and CDR2 FQNEAQ (reference sequence). The CDR3 loop reads CASIGTSAGNTIYF. CDR3 bases: TGTGCCAGCATAGGGACAAGTGCTGGAAACACCATATATTTT.

This sequence joins TRBV7-6 and TRBJ1-4; D perhaps matches TRBD1 (5 bases). This CDR3 has 15 amino acids. CDR1 SGHVS and CDR2 FNYEAQ come from the germline V gene. Trimming pared 4 bases from V and 3 bases from J, leaving 12 bases between. CDR3 protein: CASSSDKLSNEKLFF. CDR3 nucleotides: TGTGCCAGCAGCTCGGACAAACTATCTAATGAAAAACTGTTTTTT.

This clone was counted a single time. The rearrangement links TRBV7-6 to TRBJ1-6, with D hard to call. V lost 3 bases and J 5 bases, leaving 5 bases between the germline ends. The germline V gene has CDR1 SGHVS and CDR2 FNYEAQ. This CDR3 is 13 amino acids long. This CDR3 is CASSLGDNSPLHF. In nucleotides, the CDR3 is TGTGCCAGCAGCTTGGGAGATAATTCACCCCTCCACTTT. The variable domain in full, completed from reference TRBV7-6 and TRBJ1-6, reads GAGVSQSPRYKVTKRGQDVALRCDPISGHVSLYWYRQALGQGPEFLTYFNYEAQQDKSGLPNDRFSAERPEGSISTLTIQRTEQRDSAMYRCASSLGDNSPLHFGNGTRLTVT.

This chain uses TRBV6-6 with TRBJ1-5; the D is unclear. The CDR3 consists of 14 residues. The V gene's germline CDR1 is MNHNY and CDR2 SVGAGI (reference sequence). Trimming left V 2 bases short and J 0 bases short, with 5 bases between. CDR3 sequence: CASSYSYSNQPQHF. The CDR3 region has the DNA TGTGCCAGCAGTTACAGCTATAGCAATCAGCCCCAGCATTTT.

This clone was observed once. V gene TRBV7-2 combines with J gene TRBJ2-7; 13 bases are shared with TRBD2. V shed 4 bases, J shed 6 bases, and the junction held 12 bases outside the gene matches. CDR1 and CDR2 from the germline V gene are SGHTA and FQGNSA. The CDR3 length is 17 residues. The chain's CDR3 is CASSSSAPLAGGVEQYF. Here the CDR3 DNA reads TGTGCCAGCAGCTCCTCCGCCCCACTAGCGGGGGGGGTCGAGCAGTACTTC.

The chain is built from TRBV23-1 and TRBJ1-5; D is uncertain. TRBV23-1 is reported as an ORF; its role is uncertain. V gave up 0 bases and J gave up 1 base, with 7 bases separating them. This CDR3 is built from 15 residues. The CDR3 region has the DNA TGCGCCAGCAGTCAATCGGCAACCAGCAATCAGCCCCAGCATTTT. Translated, it gives CASSQSATSNQPQHF.

The chain couples TRBV7-9 to TRBJ1-2; 12 positions agree with TRBD1. Germline V lookup: CDR1 SEHNR, CDR2 FQNEAQ (reference sequence). The junction had 3 bases not matched to a gene; V was cut back by 3 bases and J by 7 bases. The CDR3 is made up of 14 amino acids. The CDR3 DNA reads TGTGCCAGCAGCTTTGGGACAGGGGGCTCTGGCTACACCTTC. Translated: CASSFGTGGSGYTF.

The rearrangement links TRBV7-9 to TRBJ2-7; tentative D call: TRBD1 (6 bases). Germline assignment: CDR1 SEHNR and CDR2 FQNEAQ (reference sequence). Trimming removed 5 bases at V and 2 bases at J, with 16 bases between. The CDR3 has 15 residues. CDR3 sequence: CASSPRGQGPYEQYF. The CDR3 bases are TGTGCCAGCAGCCCACGGGGCCAGGGGCCCTACGAGCAGTACTTC.

The CDR3: CASSPGGEQPQHF. The CDR3 DNA sequence: TGTGCCAGCAGCCCGGGGGGGGAACAGCCCCAGCATTTT. The chain links TRBV7-2 to TRBJ1-5; the D gene is possibly TRBD1 (5 bases). The V end lost 5 bases, the J end lost 7 bases, and 12 bases lay between the germline ends. Germline values: CDR1 SGHTA, CDR2 FQGNSA. The CDR3 contains 13 residues.

V is TRBV7-2 and J is TRBJ2-3, with TRBD2 matching 11 bases. CDR1 and CDR2 from the germline V gene are SGHTA and FQGNSA. The trim removed 6 bases at V and 3 bases at J, leaving 5 bases unmatched. This CDR3 region has 15 residues. CDR3 bases: TGTGCCAGCAGTCTTAGCGGGGGGGCGACAGATACGCAGTATTTT. Protein: CASSLSGGATDTQYF.

The rearrangement uses TRBV7-8 and TRBJ1-1; TRBD1 might be the D (5 bases). Germline values: CDR1 SGHVS, CDR2 FQNEAQ. V was clipped by 4 bases and J by 2 bases, with 8 bases between them. This CDR3 spans 13 amino acids. Written as DNA, the CDR3 is TGTGCCAGCAGCTCCGGGGGTAACACTGAAGCTTTCTTT. Its protein product is CASSSGGNTEAFF. The full variable domain, its missing parts supplied by reference TRBV7-8 and TRBJ1-1, is GAGVSQSPRYKVAKRGQDVALRCDPISGHVSLFWYQQALGQGPEFLTYFQNEAQLDKSGLPSDRFFAERPEGSVSTLKIQRTQQEDSAVYLCASSSGGNTEAFFGQGTRLTVV.

The CDR3 DNA reads as TGTGCCAGCGGGGACAGGGCTGGAAACACCATATATTTT. This gives the protein CASGDRAGNTIYF. This chain links TRBV6-1 with TRBJ1-3; 9 bases line up with TRBD1. V shed 8 bases, J shed 2 bases, and the junction held 1 base outside the gene matches. Per germline, CDR1 MNHNS and CDR2 SASEGT. The CDR3 is 13 residues long.

This sequence joins TRBV25-1 and TRBJ2-7, with D possibly being TRBD2 (7 bases). This CDR3 region has 15 residues. V shed 3 bases and J shed 2 bases, with 14 bases lying between them. The germline CDR1 and CDR2 sequences are MGHDK and SYGVNS. CDR3 protein: CASSDLRGGPYEQYF. CDR3 sequence (DNA): TGTGCCAGCAGTGACCTTAGGGGGGGGCCCTACGAGCAGTACTTC.